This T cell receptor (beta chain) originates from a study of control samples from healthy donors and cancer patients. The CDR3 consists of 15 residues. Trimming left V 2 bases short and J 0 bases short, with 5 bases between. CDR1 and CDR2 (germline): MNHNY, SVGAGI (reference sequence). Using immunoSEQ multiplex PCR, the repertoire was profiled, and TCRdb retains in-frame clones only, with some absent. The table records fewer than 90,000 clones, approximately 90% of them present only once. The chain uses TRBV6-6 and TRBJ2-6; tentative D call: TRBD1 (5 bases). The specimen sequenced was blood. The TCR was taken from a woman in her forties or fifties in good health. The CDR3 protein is CASSYGHSGANVLTF. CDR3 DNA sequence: TGTGCCAGCAGTTACGGACACTCTGGGGCCAACGTCCTGACTTTC.